Shown below are 13 T cell receptor beta chains from a single sample sequenced in a study of blood T cell repertoires in COVID-19 (dated by TCRdb to 2018 to 2021). The library was made by the immunoSEQ multiplex PCR assay. TCRdb mirrors the immuneACCESS table, restricted to in-frame sequences. Some clones are absent from its copies; in checked studies, under half trace to an unresolved V gene, and the reason for the others is unknown. The sample data list about 240,000 clones, and roughly 88% of these were observed just once. Roughly 0.8% of the sample goes to the ten largest clones. The sequenced material came from peripheral blood. The receptors come from a woman aged 25 to 39 with acute or convalescent COVID-19.

The chain is built from TRBV6-2 or TRBV6-3 and TRBJ2-1; D is undetermined. This CDR3 is built from 14 residues. V was clipped by 5 bases and J by 9 bases, with 17 bases between them. CDR1 is MNHEY and CDR2 is SVGEGT in the germline V gene. DNA of the CDR3: TGTGCCAGCAGTCTCCCGTCGGTGTCTGGTGAGCAGTTCTTC. It translates to CASSLPSVSGEQFF.

This chain connects TRBV6-2 or TRBV6-3 to TRBJ2-7, with D perhaps TRBD2 (6 bases). CDR3 length equals 14 residues. Germline V gene lookup returns CDR1 MNHEY and CDR2 SVGEGT. Trimming stripped 5 bases from V and 3 bases from J, with 14 bases between. The CDR3 bases are TGTGCCAGCAGTACGTCTAGCGCCCGCTACGAGCAGTACTTC. Translation gives CASSTSSARYEQYF.

The V call is TRBV10-3, the J call TRBJ2-2; 10 bases are a match to TRBD1. This CDR3 is 15 amino acids long. The germline CDR1 and CDR2 sequences are ENHRY and SYGVKD. Losses at the gene ends were 0 bases for V and 6 bases for J; bases not matched to a gene: 1. The CDR3 loop is CAISESDRGAGELFF. Written as DNA, the CDR3 is TGTGCCATCAGTGAGTCGGACAGGGGGGCCGGGGAGCTGTTTTTT.

V is TRBV10-3 and J is TRBJ1-1; 9 positions match TRBD1. V was clipped by 2 bases and J by 4 bases; unmatched bases: 2. CDR3 length equals 14 residues. Germline V gene data show CDR1 as ENHRY and CDR2 as SYGVKD. The CDR3 protein is CAISEGQGSTEAFF. The CDR3 DNA sequence: TGTGCCATCAGTGAGGGACAGGGGAGCACTGAAGCTTTCTTT.

The CDR3, as DNA: TGTGCCAGCAGTTACTCGATCCAGGGTAGCGGGAGTCCCCCTTACAATGAGCAGTTCTTC. Protein sequence: CASSYSIQGSGSPPYNEQFF. This chain joins TRBV6-2 or TRBV6-3 and TRBJ2-1, with 9 positions matching TRBD2. Trimming cost V 0 bases and J 4 bases; bases outside gene matches: 16. This CDR3 has 20 amino acids. Germline V lookup: CDR1 MNHEY, CDR2 SVGEGT.

The J gene is TRBJ1-4, the V gene TRBV24-1; D is ambiguous. The CDR3 runs to 16 residues. Per germline, CDR1 KGHDR and CDR2 SFDVKD. V was cut by 3 bases and J by 8 bases, with 18 bases left in between. CDR3 DNA sequence: TGTGCCACCAGTGATGCTCGGGATTCGGGTTACGAAAAACTGTTTTTT. Its protein is CATSDARDSGYEKLFF.

The chain is built from TRBV2 and TRBJ1-6; D gene ambiguous. The CDR3 covers 14 residues. The V gene lost 8 bases and the J gene lost 5 bases, with 13 bases spanning the gap. Germline CDR1 SNHLY, CDR2 FYNNEI. The CDR3 DNA is TGTGCCAGCGCCCTACACGGGAATAATTCACCCCTCCACTTT. Encoded protein: CASALHGNNSPLHF.

In its sample, this clone was seen once. This chain links TRBV6-2 or TRBV6-3 with TRBJ2-7; TRBD1 aligns across 10 bases. CDR3 length: 16 residues. With 0 bases clipped from V and 3 bases from J, the junction kept 5 bases outside the gene matches. Germline lookup yields CDR1 MNHEY and CDR2 SVGEGT. The CDR3, as DNA: TGTGCCAGCAGTTACTCTGGGACAGGGGTCCTCTACGAGCAGTACTTC. This sequence encodes CASSYSGTGVLYEQYF.

The chain employs TRBV9 and TRBJ2-2; 8 bases match TRBD2. The germline CDR1 and CDR2 sequences are SGDLS and YYNGEE. The V and J ends lost 2 bases and 4 bases, in that order; junction bases with no gene match: 4. This CDR3 is 15 amino acids long. CDR3 region: CASSVAAGVTGELFF. The CDR3 region has the DNA TGTGCCAGCAGCGTCGCAGCGGGGGTCACCGGGGAGCTGTTTTTT.

V usage is TRBV7-8 and J usage is TRBJ2-2; weak D call: TRBD1 (5 bases). Trimming cost V 2 bases and J 5 bases, with 12 bases left between them. Germline V gives CDR1 SGHVS, CDR2 FQNEAQ. This CDR3 is built from 15 residues. The CDR3 DNA reads TGTGCCAGCAGCTTACTCAGGGCAGAAACCGGGGAGCTGTTTTTT. It is translated as CASSLLRAETGELFF.

The V call is TRBV6-6, the J call TRBJ2-3; 7 bases map to TRBD1. The V segment lost 4 bases and the J segment 1 base; nucleotides outside the gene matches: 2. Germline V lookup: CDR1 MNHNY, CDR2 SVGAGI (reference sequence). CDR3 size: 14 residues. CDR3 residues: CASSSDRGTDTQYF. DNA for the CDR3: TGTGCCAGCAGTTCCGACAGGGGCACAGATACGCAGTATTTT.

The V gene is TRBV28, the J gene TRBJ2-3, with D tentatively TRBD2 (5 bases). Trimming shortened V by 5 bases and J by 0 bases, and 9 bases separated the two germline ends. The length of the CDR3 is 14 residues. Per the germline V gene, CDR1 is MDHEN and CDR2 is SYDVKM. DNA for the CDR3: TGTGCCAGCAGTGGACTGGGGAGCACAGATACGCAGTATTTT. Its translation is CASSGLGSTDTQYF.

This clone has just one count. The chain is built from TRBV7-2 and TRBJ2-6; the D gene is possibly TRBD1 (5 bases). From germline, CDR1 is SGHTA and CDR2 FQGNSA. The CDR3 length is 15 residues. V was shortened by 6 bases and J by 0 bases, with 9 bases between the two germline ends. This CDR3 is CASRTGFSGANVLTF. CDR3 bases: TGTGCCAGCAGAACAGGCTTCTCTGGGGCCAACGTCCTGACTTTC. Filled out from reference TRBV7-2 and TRBJ2-6, the complete variable domain reads GAGVSQSPSNKVTEKGKDVELRCDPISGHTALYWYRQSLGQGLEFLIYFQGNSAPDKSGLPSDRFSAERTGGSVSTLTIQRTQQEDSAVYLCASRTGFSGANVLTFGAGSRLTVL.